This TCR beta chain originates from a study of monozygotic twins with inflammatory bowel disease. Whole-study results and caveats: Patient-specific immunosuppressive treatments may have made repertoires more variable.

As regards this clonotype: Its antigen is still unknown.

This CDR3 spans 14 amino acids. CDR1 is MGHRA and CDR2 is YSYEKL in the germline V gene. Researchers put TCRalpha and TCRbeta cDNA through two nested PCRs lasting around 15 and 10 cycles. TCRdb derives one entry per CDR3 protein from the 5' RACE reads, leaving out DNA. This sample's table reports fewer than 150,000 distinct CDR3 sequences. Input material: blood. This receptor was identified in a human donor with ulcerative colitis or Crohn's disease, or a healthy co-twin of an affected twin (not recorded which). The genes are TRBV4-1 and TRBJ2-5; TCRdb calls TRBD1, which cannot be checked without DNA. This CDR3 is CASSQDGQQETQYF.